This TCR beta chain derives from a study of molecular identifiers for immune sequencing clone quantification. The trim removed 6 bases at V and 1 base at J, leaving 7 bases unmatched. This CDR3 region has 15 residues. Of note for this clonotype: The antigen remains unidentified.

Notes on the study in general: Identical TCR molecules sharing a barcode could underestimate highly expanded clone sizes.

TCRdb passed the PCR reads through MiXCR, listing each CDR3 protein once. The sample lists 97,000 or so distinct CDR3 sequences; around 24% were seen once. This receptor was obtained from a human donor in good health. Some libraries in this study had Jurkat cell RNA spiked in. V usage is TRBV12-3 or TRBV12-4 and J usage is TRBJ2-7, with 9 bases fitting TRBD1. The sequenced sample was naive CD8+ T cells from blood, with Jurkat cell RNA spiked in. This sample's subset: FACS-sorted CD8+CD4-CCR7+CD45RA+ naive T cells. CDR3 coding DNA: TGTGCCAGCAGCACCGGGACAGGGATTTCCTACGAGCAGTACTTC. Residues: CASSTGTGISYEQYF.